One and the same sample provided the 32 T cell receptor beta chains below, sequenced in a study of cytomegalovirus exposure and HLA in healthy donors. PCR used 60 Vbeta primers and 13 Jbeta primers. The table came from immunoSEQ multiplex PCR; TCRdb's copy has only in-frame clones and leaves some out. The table records 100,000 to 150,000 clones, around three quarters of them present only once. Input material: PBMCs. The receptor source for this set is a woman aged 55-69 years in good health and CMV-seropositive.

The chain joins TRBV5-6 to TRBJ1-2, with TRBD1 identical over 11 bases. The trim removed 4 bases at V and 5 bases at J, leaving 7 bases unmatched. CDR1 and CDR2 from the germline V gene are SGHDT and YYEEEE. This CDR3 region has 15 residues. The CDR3 nucleotides are TGTGCCAGCAGCCTGGACAGGGGGCGGAGGTATGGCTACACCTTC. It translates to CASSLDRGRRYGYTF. The full variable domain, rest sourced from reference TRBV5-6 and TRBJ1-2, is DAGVTQSPTHLIKTRGQQVTLRCSPKSGHDTVSWYQQALGQGPQFIFQYYEEEERQRGNFPDRFSGHQFPNYSSELNVNALLLGDSALYLCASSLDRGRRYGYTFGSGTRLTVV.

The J gene is TRBJ1-1, the V gene TRBV11-2; no definite D call. This CDR3 is 12 amino acids long. The V and J ends lost 5 bases and 8 bases respectively, with 12 bases between them. CDR1 is SGHAT and CDR2 is FQNNGV in the germline V gene. This chain's CDR3 is CASSLRGDEAFF. The CDR3 DNA reads TGTGCCAGCAGCCTACGAGGCGACGAAGCTTTCTTT. Filled out from reference TRBV11-2 and TRBJ1-1, the complete variable domain reads EAGVAQSPRYKIIEKRQSVAFWCNPISGHATLYWYQQILGQGPKLLIQFQNNGVVDDSQLPKDRFSAERLKGVDSTLKIQPAKLEDSAVYLCASSLRGDEAFFGQGTRLTVV.

This chain joins TRBV2 and TRBJ2-1; weak D call: TRBD2 (6 bases). The germline V gene encodes CDR1 SNHLY and CDR2 FYNNEI. With 1 base removed from V and 8 bases from J, the gap between germline ends came to 9 bases. CDR3 size: 13 residues. CDR3 sequence (DNA): TGTGCCAGCAGTGAAGTGCGGGGCCATGAGCAGTTCTTC. It is translated as CASSEVRGHEQFF.

The chain carries TRBV7-2 and TRBJ2-3, with 11 bases fitting TRBD2. J was trimmed by 0 bases and V by 1 base; bases with no gene match: 6. CDR1 and CDR2 from the germline V gene are SGHTA and FQGNSA. The CDR3 is 18 residues long. The chain's CDR3 is CASSLVGTSGFSTDTQYF. The CDR3 bases are TGTGCCAGCAGCTTAGTAGGGACTAGCGGTTTCAGCACAGATACGCAGTATTTT.

V usage is TRBV4-3 and J usage is TRBJ1-1, with D unresolved. Germline V CDR1 and CDR2: LGHNA, YSLEER. The CDR3 is made up of 14 amino acids. V lost 1 base to trimming and J lost 6 bases, with 12 bases between them. Written as DNA, the CDR3 is TGCGCCAGCAGCCAAGTGGTCGAGAGCCCTGAAGCTTTCTTT. Translated: CASSQVVESPEAFF.

The chain carries TRBV7-9 and TRBJ1-1, with D uncertain. Germline CDR1 and CDR2: SEHNR and FQNEAQ (reference sequence). The CDR3 spans 15 residues. Trimming cost V 5 bases and J 0 bases, with 13 bases left between them. This chain's CDR3 is CASSPRGQMNTEAFF. CDR3 in DNA: TGTGCCAGCAGCCCTCGAGGGCAGATGAACACTGAAGCTTTCTTT.

The chain has TRBV18 and TRBJ2-7; D uncertain. V was trimmed by 6 bases and J by 3 bases, leaving 9 bases between them. Looked up from germline, CDR1 is KGHSH and CDR2 is LQKENI. CDR3 length: 12 amino acids. The CDR3 spells CASSFSSYEQYF. In nucleotides, the CDR3 is TGTGCCAGCTCGTTTTCCAGCTACGAGCAGTACTTC.

This rearrangement joins TRBV14 to TRBJ2-7; TRBD1 agrees at 8 bases. Germline V gene data show CDR1 as SGHDN and CDR2 as FVKESK. The V and J ends lost 0 bases and 4 bases, in that order; junction bases with no gene match: 11. This CDR3 comprises 17 residues. CDR3 nucleotide sequence: TGTGCCAGCAGCCAAGAGGGCAGGGGGCATGGGCGTTACGAGCAGTACTTC. This encodes CASSQEGRGHGRYEQYF.

This clone was observed a handful of times. The V gene is TRBV10-3, the J gene TRBJ2-5; D is ambiguous. CDR1 and CDR2 from the germline V gene are ENHRY and SYGVKD. The CDR3 consists of 13 residues. V dropped 3 bases and J dropped 5 bases, with 10 bases sitting between them. CDR3: CAISDPSLETQYF. As DNA, the CDR3 is TGTGCCATCAGTGACCCGAGTTTGGAGACCCAGTACTTC.

The J gene is TRBJ1-2, the V gene TRBV7-2, with D perhaps TRBD1 (6 bases). The V and J ends lost 5 bases and 6 bases respectively, with 22 bases between them. Germline values: CDR1 SGHTA, CDR2 FQGNSA. This CDR3 is 16 amino acids long. CDR3 region: CASSRALSGGEDGYTF. As DNA, the CDR3 is TGTGCCAGCAGCCGAGCCTTAAGTGGGGGCGAGGATGGCTACACCTTC.

This chain uses TRBV4-1 with TRBJ1-4, with 8 bases fitting TRBD1. The CDR3 covers 14 residues. CDR1 and CDR2 from the germline V gene are MGHRA and YSYEKL. V was pared by 8 bases and J by 3 bases, with 5 bases of the junction left unmatched. The CDR3 coding sequence is TGCGCCAGCTCCCAGGGGGCGTCTAATGAAAAACTGTTTTTT. Translating it yields CASSQGASNEKLFF.

The rearrangement joins TRBV30 to TRBJ1-3; D uncertain. This CDR3 has 15 residues. V was pared by 0 bases and J by 0 bases, with 9 bases between. Germline-derived CDR1 and CDR2 are GTSNPN and SVGIG (reference sequence). CDR3 sequence reads: CAWSVLSLSGNTIYF. CDR3 DNA: TGTGCCTGGAGTGTACTAAGCCTCTCTGGAAACACCATATATTTT.

This clone has a single count. This chain joins TRBV7-9 and TRBJ1-1, with 9 bases lining up with TRBD1. Germline V gives CDR1 SEHNR, CDR2 FQNEAQ (reference sequence). The V gene end was trimmed by 5 bases and the J gene end by 4 bases; junction bases not matched to a gene: 5. CDR3 length: 14 residues. DNA of the CDR3: TGTGCCAGCAGCACGGACAGGGGAGGCACTGAAGCTTTCTTT. Translating gives CASSTDRGGTEAFF.

The rearrangement joins TRBV5-1 to TRBJ2-1; 9 bases align to TRBD1. Per the germline V gene, CDR1 is SGHRS and CDR2 is YFSETQ. The CDR3 spans 14 residues. J was trimmed by 4 bases and V by 5 bases; bases with no gene match: 4. DNA for the CDR3: TGCGCCAGCAGGGACAGGGGCGAATACAATGAGCAGTTCTTC. Translation gives CASRDRGEYNEQFF.

The chain couples TRBV11-2 to TRBJ2-3, with 9 bases fitting TRBD1. Trimming cost V 5 bases and J 4 bases; bases outside gene matches: 7. The CDR3 loop spans 15 amino acids. The germline V gene has CDR1 SGHAT and CDR2 FQNNGV. CDR3 in DNA: TGTGCCAGCAGCACCCACAGGGGGCGGGCAGATACGCAGTATTTT. Its translation is CASSTHRGRADTQYF.

The chain joins TRBV9 to TRBJ2-3, with D tentatively TRBD1 (5 bases). This CDR3 is built from 15 residues. Trimming took off 4 bases at V and 2 bases at J, with 14 bases between the two ends. CDR1 and CDR2 from the germline V gene are SGDLS and YYNGEE. The CDR3 DNA reads as TGTGCCAGCAGCTGGGGCTGGGGAAACACAGATACGCAGTATTTT. Its translation: CASSWGWGNTDTQYF.

The rearrangement uses TRBV30 and TRBJ2-1; no firm D call. The CDR3 spans 12 residues. The ends were cut back, 4 bases at V and 6 bases at J, with 10 bases in the middle. CDR1 is GTSNPN, CDR2 SVGIG, per germline (reference sequence). CDR3 region: CAWTTRLNEQFF. CDR3 coding DNA: TGTGCCTGGACGACAAGGCTCAATGAGCAGTTCTTC.

The rearrangement links TRBV4-3 to TRBJ2-5, with 8 bases identical to TRBD2. The tail of the sequence fits TRBJ2-7 better, so the J call may be wrong. The V gene's germline CDR1 is LGHNA and CDR2 YSLEER. The CDR3 is made up of 17 amino acids. This CDR3 is CASSLGPGRAFSYEQYF. The CDR3 nucleotides read TGCGCCAGCAGCCTCGGTCCCGGGAGGGCATTCTCCTACGAGCAGTACTTC.

V is TRBV7-9 and J is TRBJ2-3; D perhaps matches TRBD2 (6 bases). This CDR3 comprises 16 residues. V lost 2 bases to trimming and J lost 2 bases, with 14 bases between them. Germline V gene sequence: CDR1 SEHNR, CDR2 FQNEAQ (reference sequence). The CDR3 reads CASSLITSRYTDTQYF. CDR3 bases: TGTGCCAGCAGCTTAATCACTAGCAGATACACAGATACGCAGTATTTT.

This clone came up once. The chain joins TRBV5-1 to TRBJ2-7; possible D gene TRBD2, 6 bases. Trimming removed 6 bases at V and 6 bases at J, with 16 bases between. Germline lookup yields CDR1 SGHRS and CDR2 YFSETQ. This CDR3 has 13 amino acids. CDR3 in DNA: TGCGCCAGCAACCCCTCGGAGGGTCTCGAGCAGTACTTC. Amino acid sequence: CASNPSEGLEQYF.

This clone was observed a few times. The V call is TRBV28, the J call TRBJ2-1; TRBD2 matches at 8 bases. The CDR3 consists of 15 residues. The germline CDR1 and CDR2 sequences are MDHEN and SYDVKM. V was clipped by 6 bases and J by 3 bases; unmatched bases: 7. In DNA, the CDR3 is TGTGCCAGCAGATCGAGCGGGAGTAACTACAATGAGCAGTTCTTC. It translates to CASRSSGSNYNEQFF.

This clone was counted only a few times. The chain joins TRBV6-1 to TRBJ1-1; D uncertain. Per germline, CDR1 MNHNS and CDR2 SASEGT. The germline V and J ends were trimmed by 6 bases and 8 bases, with 10 bases remaining between them. The CDR3 runs to 11 residues. The DNA of the CDR3 is TGTGCCAGCAGGGAGGTGGCGGAAGCTTTCTTT. This gives the protein CASREVAEAFF.

This clone was seen a few times. This rearrangement joins TRBV19 to TRBJ2-1; 7 positions match TRBD1. V lost 4 bases to trimming and J lost 2 bases; unmatched junction nucleotides: 5. The CDR3 is 15 amino acids. The germline CDR1 and CDR2 sequences are LNHDA and SQIVND (reference sequence). The CDR3 is CASSRQGGTYNEQFF. DNA for the CDR3: TGTGCCAGTAGTAGACAGGGTGGAACCTACAATGAGCAGTTCTTC.

The sample holds a few counts of this clone. The gene calls are TRBV25-1 and TRBJ2-1; the match to TRBD2 covers 7 bases. V lost 2 bases, J lost 4 bases, and 5 bases stayed unmatched. The CDR3 has 15 amino acids. CDR1 is MGHDK and CDR2 is SYGVNS in the germline V gene. CDR3 coding DNA: TGTGCCAGCAGTGAAAGCGGGATTAGGTACAATGAGCAGTTCTTC. This sequence encodes CASSESGIRYNEQFF.

This clone was seen a handful of times. V is TRBV7-2 and J is TRBJ2-1; 14 bases match TRBD2. Germline CDR1 reads SGHTA; CDR2 reads FQGNSA. CDR3 size: 15 residues. V trimming: 5 bases; J trimming: 6 bases; junction bases outside the gene matches: 3. The CDR3 reads CASSPGTSGSNEQFF. CDR3 in DNA: TGTGCCAGCAGCCCTGGGACTAGCGGGAGCAATGAGCAGTTCTTC.

The chain couples TRBV2 to TRBJ2-5; 13 bases match TRBD2. The germline CDR1 and CDR2 sequences are SNHLY and FYNNEI. V dropped 4 bases and J dropped 13; count of bases not matched to a gene: 3. This CDR3 spans 12 amino acids. The CDR3 sequence is CASSGGLAGPYF. In nucleotides, the CDR3 is TGTGCCAGCAGTGGGGGACTAGCGGGGCCGTACTTC.

The rearrangement links TRBV7-9 to TRBJ1-6; D unclear. The CDR3 length is 13 residues. The germline V gene has CDR1 SEHNR and CDR2 FQNEAQ (reference sequence). The V and J ends lost 1 base and 5 bases respectively, with 3 bases between them. The CDR3 region has the DNA TGTGCCAGCAGCTTAGGCGATAATTCACCCCTCCACTTT. Its translation is CASSLGDNSPLHF.

This sequence joins TRBV7-8 and TRBJ1-2, with D tentatively TRBD1 (6 bases). V was shortened by 4 bases and J by 7 bases, with 16 bases between the two germline ends. Germline V CDR1 and CDR2: SGHVS, FQNEAQ. The CDR3 runs 14 residues. For the CDR3, the DNA is TGTGCCAGCAGCTACGGCCAGGGGCTTAGTGGCTACACCTTC. This encodes CASSYGQGLSGYTF.

The sample holds a few counts of this clone. The chain is built from TRBV6-5 and TRBJ1-1; weak D call: TRBD1 (6 bases). The germline V and J ends were trimmed by 2 bases and 4 bases, with 8 bases remaining between them. The germline gives CDR1 MNHEY, CDR2 SVGAGI. This CDR3 is built from 13 residues. The DNA of the CDR3 is TGTGCCAGCAGTTACCAGGGGACCACTGAAGCTTTCTTT. Its protein product is CASSYQGTTEAFF.

The rearrangement joins TRBV4-2 to TRBJ2-2; D remains ambiguous. This CDR3 is built from 14 residues. CDR1 and CDR2 from the germline V gene are LGHNA and YNFKEQ. The V end lost 1 base, the J end lost 4 bases, and 7 bases lay between the germline ends. The CDR3 spells CASSQGFRTGELFF. The CDR3 DNA follows: TGTGCCAGCAGCCAAGGTTTCCGCACCGGGGAGCTGTTTTTT.

The chain carries TRBV18 and TRBJ1-6; 8 bases align to TRBD1. The J segment lost 9 bases and the V segment lost 3 bases, leaving 7 bases of the junction unmatched. The CDR3 is made up of 15 amino acids. CDR1 and CDR2 (germline): KGHSH, LQKENI. CDR3 sequence (DNA): TGTGCCAGCTCACCTGAACAGGGGGTTATTTCACCCCTCCACTTT. Translating it yields CASSPEQGVISPLHF.

This clone was detected a few times. This sequence joins TRBV11-2 and TRBJ2-7; D might be TRBD1 (6 bases). The CDR3 contains 15 residues. CDR1 SGHAT and CDR2 FQNNGV come from the germline V gene. V was clipped by 4 bases and J by 5 bases, with 18 bases between them. CDR3 coding DNA: TGTGCCAGCAGCTCACTCTCGGGAACAGGGAACGAGCAGTACTTC. This gives the protein CASSSLSGTGNEQYF.